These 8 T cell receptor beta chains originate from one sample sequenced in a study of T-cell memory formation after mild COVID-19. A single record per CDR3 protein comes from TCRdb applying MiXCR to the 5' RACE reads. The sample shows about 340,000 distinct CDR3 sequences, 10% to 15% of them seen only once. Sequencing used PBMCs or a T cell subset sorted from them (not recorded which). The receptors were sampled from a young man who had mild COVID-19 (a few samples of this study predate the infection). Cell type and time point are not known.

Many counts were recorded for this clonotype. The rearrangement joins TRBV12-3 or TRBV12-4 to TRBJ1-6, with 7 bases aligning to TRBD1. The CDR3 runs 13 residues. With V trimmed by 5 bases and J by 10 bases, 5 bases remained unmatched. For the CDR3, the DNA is TGTGCCAGCAGTGTAACAGGGGAATCACCCCTCCACTTT. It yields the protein CASSVTGESPLHF.

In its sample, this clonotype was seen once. The CDR3 DNA reads as TGTGCCAGCTCACCTAATCACTGGACAGGAACGTCCTACGAGCAGTACTTC. Its protein product is CASSPNHWTGTSYEQYF. This chain uses TRBV18 with TRBJ2-7, with TRBD1 matching 7 bases. Germline values: CDR1 KGHSH, CDR2 LQKENI. The CDR3 consists of 17 residues. V lost 3 bases and J lost 1; bases outside the gene matches: 12.

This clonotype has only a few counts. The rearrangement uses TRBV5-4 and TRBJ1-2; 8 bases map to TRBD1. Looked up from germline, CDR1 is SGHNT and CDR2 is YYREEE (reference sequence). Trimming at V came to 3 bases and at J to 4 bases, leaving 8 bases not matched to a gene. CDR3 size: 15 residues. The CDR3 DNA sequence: TGTGCCAGCAGCTCAACAGGGGGATTAGTCTATGGCTACACCTTC. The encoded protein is CASSSTGGLVYGYTF.

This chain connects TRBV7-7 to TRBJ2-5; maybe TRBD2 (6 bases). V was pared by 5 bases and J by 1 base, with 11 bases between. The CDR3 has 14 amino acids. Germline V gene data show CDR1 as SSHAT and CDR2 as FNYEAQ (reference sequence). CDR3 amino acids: CASSRLVPQETQYF. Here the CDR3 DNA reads TGTGCCAGCAGCCGACTAGTTCCCCAAGAGACCCAGTACTTC.

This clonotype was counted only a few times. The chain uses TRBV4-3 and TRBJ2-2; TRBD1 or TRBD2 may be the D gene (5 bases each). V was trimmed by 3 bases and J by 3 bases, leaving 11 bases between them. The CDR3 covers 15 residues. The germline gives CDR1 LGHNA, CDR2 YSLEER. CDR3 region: CASSQGVRDTGELFF. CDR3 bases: TGCGCCAGCAGCCAGGGGGTCCGGGACACCGGGGAGCTGTTTTTT.

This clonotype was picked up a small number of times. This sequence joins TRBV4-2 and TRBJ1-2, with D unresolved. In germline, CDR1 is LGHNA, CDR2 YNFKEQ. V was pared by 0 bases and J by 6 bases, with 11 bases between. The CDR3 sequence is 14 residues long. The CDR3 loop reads CASSQDLGSDGYTF. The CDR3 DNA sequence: TGTGCCAGCAGCCAAGATCTAGGTAGCGATGGCTACACCTTC.

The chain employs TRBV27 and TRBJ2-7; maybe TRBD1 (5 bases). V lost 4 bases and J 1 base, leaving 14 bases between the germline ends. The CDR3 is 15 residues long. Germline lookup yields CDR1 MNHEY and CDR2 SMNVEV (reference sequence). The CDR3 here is CASSSPRVPSYEQYV. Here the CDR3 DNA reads TGTGCCAGCAGTTCACCCAGGGTACCATCCTACGAGCAGTACGTC.

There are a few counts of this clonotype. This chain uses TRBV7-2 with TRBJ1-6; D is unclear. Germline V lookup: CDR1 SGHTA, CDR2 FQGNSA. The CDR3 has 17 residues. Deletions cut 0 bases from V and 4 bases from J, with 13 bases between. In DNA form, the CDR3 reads TGTGCCAGCAGCTTAGCGGCAGCAAAGGGATATAATTCACCCCTCCACTTT. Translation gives CASSLAAAKGYNSPLHF.